The 5 T cell receptor beta chains presented below share a single source sample, sequenced in a study of cytomegalovirus exposure and HLA in healthy donors. PCR was performed using 60 Vbeta and 13 Jbeta primers. Here immunoSEQ multiplex PCR was the method, and the copy in TCRdb shows in-frame clones only, minus some. The table lists tens of thousands of clones, around nine tenths of them singletons. Input material: PBMCs. These receptors all stem from a man aged 25 to 40 in good health and CMV-seropositive.

J is TRBJ2-7 and V is TRBV10-2, with a weak D call TRBD1 (6 bases). In germline, CDR1 is WSHSY, CDR2 SAAADI. The CDR3 contains 15 residues. V was clipped by 6 bases and J by 7 bases, with 22 bases between them. CDR3 sequence (DNA): TGCGCCAGCAGCCAGGGGACCGAGGCCTTTAGGGAGCAGTACTTC. Protein sequence: CASSQGTEAFREQYF.

This clone was counted once. This sequence joins TRBV5-5 and TRBJ2-1, with TRBD1 identical over 7 bases. V lost 3 bases and J lost 0; bases outside the gene matches: 3. Germline CDR1 reads SGHKS; CDR2 reads YYEKEE (reference sequence). The CDR3 runs to 15 residues. The DNA of the CDR3 is TGTGCCAGCAGCTACGACAGGGACTCCTACAATGAGCAGTTCTTC. As protein: CASSYDRDSYNEQFF.

The rearrangement uses TRBV7-9 and TRBJ1-1, with D perhaps matching TRBD1 (5 bases). CDR1 is SEHNR and CDR2 is FQNEAQ in the germline V gene (reference sequence). The length of the CDR3 is 15 residues. The V end was cut by 2 bases, the J end by 1 base, with 11 bases between. CDR3 sequence (DNA): TGTGCCAGCAGCTTATGGGGGAGGTCGAACACTGAAGCTTTCTTT. Translating gives CASSLWGRSNTEAFF.

The V gene is TRBV18, the J gene TRBJ2-5, with 7 bases matching TRBD1. The V gene's germline CDR1 is KGHSH and CDR2 LQKENI. This CDR3 region has 15 residues. V gave up 0 bases and J gave up 2 bases; unmatched junction bases: 3. The CDR3 DNA reads TGTGCCAGCTCACCACCGGGACAGCCACAAGAGACCCAGTACTTC. This sequence encodes CASSPPGQPQETQYF.

The gene calls are TRBV9 and TRBJ2-2, with 8 bases that match TRBD2. Germline V CDR1 and CDR2: SGDLS, YYNGEE. V shed 3 bases, J shed 0 bases, and the junction held 4 bases outside the gene matches. The CDR3 has 16 amino acids. For the CDR3, the DNA is TGTGCCAGCAGCGAGGGGACTAGAGCGAACACCGGGGAGCTGTTTTTT. Encoded protein: CASSEGTRANTGELFF.